These T cell receptor beta chains were read from a single sample in a study of post-analysis software for immune sequencing data. One entry per CDR3 protein, called by TCRdb with MiXCR from the PCR reads. The sample holds about 770,000 distinct CDR3 sequences, roughly 50% seen once. The source material was blood. The source of these receptors is a girl between 10 and 17 years old with multiple sclerosis. Each CDR3 is given with its conserved first and last residue. Fields, in order: J gene, V gene, D gene, clone size, CDR3 protein. A D gene is named only where the DNA matches it firmly. Size is stated for part of the rows, as once, few or many counts, or as a class when the clone is expanded.

>NA|TRBV28|TRBD2|many
CASSPPGGEQYF
>TRBJ1-2|TRBV6-1|NA|NA
CASSPSGGNVYGYTF
>TRBJ2-7|TRBV6-5|TRBD2|few
CASSYLRGRYEQYF
>TRBJ2-1|TRBV20-1|TRBD2|NA
CSAVQTSQVNEQFF
>TRBJ2-7|TRBV20-1|TRBD1|NA
CSARDSQGAKVYEQYF
>TRBJ2-6|TRBV7-3|NA|NA
CASSLTPSGRSGANVLTF
>NA|TRBV9|NA|few
CANSVGGTFRDEQYF
>TRBJ2-7|TRBV12-3/TRBV12-4|NA|NA
CASSSPGPYSYEQYF
>TRBJ2-1|TRBV9|TRBD2|few
CASSVAGTTYNEQFF
>TRBJ1-2|TRBV25-1|NA|NA
CASSEGVTGWYGYTF
>TRBJ2-5|TRBV28|NA|NA
CASSLRQERETQYF
>TRBJ2-7|TRBV29-1|TRBD1|few
CSVEQGVSYEQYF
>TRBJ1-5|TRBV6-1|NA|once
CASTAATGRNQPQHF
>TRBJ1-2|TRBV10-3|TRBD1|NA
CAISLDRVDGYTF
>TRBJ1-2|TRBV6-5|NA|many
CASSYGRGRGYGYTF
>TRBJ2-3|TRBV7-9|NA|few
CASSLATSGATDTQYF
>NA|TRBV20-1|TRBD1|NA
CSAHGQGSEQYF
>TRBJ2-3|TRBV7-2|TRBD2|NA
CASSLVVLAGDTQYF
>TRBJ1-4|TRBV20-1|NA|NA
CSARDYRTVEKLFF
>TRBJ2-7|TRBV11-2|NA|NA
CAASPGPYEQYF
>TRBJ1-2|TRBV29-1|NA|NA
CSVESRAGRYTF
>TRBJ1-2|TRBV3-1|NA|few
CASSPGHNLGYTF
>TRBJ2-3|TRBV29-1|TRBD1|few
CSVELTGVVDTQYF
>TRBJ2-1|TRBV7-6|TRBD2|NA
CASSPTGLAGNNEQFF
>TRBJ2-7|TRBV7-2|TRBD1|few
CASSLRGQSSYEQYF
>TRBJ2-1|TRBV11-2|NA|NA
CASSSTKSYNEQFF
>TRBJ2-5|TRBV20-1|TRBD2|few
CSAPTRTLAGEETQYF
>TRBJ2-1|TRBV15|NA|NA
CATSRGGRGEQFF
>TRBJ2-7|TRBV4-3|TRBD2|NA
CASSHIGRGHEQYF
>TRBJ2-1|TRBV9|TRBD1|few
CASSGRGTGTNEQFF
>TRBJ2-7|TRBV20-1|NA|NA
CSAFRGGSSYEQYF
>TRBJ2-4|TRBV7-2|NA|few
CASSRPGATNANIQYF
>TRBJ2-1|TRBV19|NA|NA
CASSPDGNSYNEQFF